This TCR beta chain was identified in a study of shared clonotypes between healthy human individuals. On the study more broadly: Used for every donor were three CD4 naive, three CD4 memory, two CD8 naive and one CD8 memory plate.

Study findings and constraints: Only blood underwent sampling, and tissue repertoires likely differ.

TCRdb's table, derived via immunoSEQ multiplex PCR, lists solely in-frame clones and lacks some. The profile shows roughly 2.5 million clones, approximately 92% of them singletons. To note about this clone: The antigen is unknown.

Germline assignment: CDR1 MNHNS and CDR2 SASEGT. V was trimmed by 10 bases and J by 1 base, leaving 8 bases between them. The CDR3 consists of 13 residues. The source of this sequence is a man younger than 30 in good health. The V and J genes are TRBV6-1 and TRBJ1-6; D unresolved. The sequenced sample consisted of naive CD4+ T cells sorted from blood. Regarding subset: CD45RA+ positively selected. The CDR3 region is CATRSSYNSPLHF. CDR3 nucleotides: TGTGCCACTCGTTCGTCCTATAATTCACCCCTCCACTTT.